Following are 9 T cell receptor beta chains from one sample sequenced in a study of T cells in Graves' hyperthyroidism and ophthalmopathy. Amplification of TCR beta CDR3 regions used RNA as the template. The HTBI primer set was used in a first-round RT-PCR of the TCR CDR3. TCRdb ran MiXCR on the multiplex PCR reads and lists one entry per CDR3 protein. Of around 380,000 distinct CDR3 sequences in the sample, about 13% were seen once. Source material: blood. These TCRs come from a man younger than 45 with Graves' hyperthyroidism that later progressed to Graves' ophthalmopathy.

Many counts were recorded for this clonotype. The chain couples TRBV5-5 to TRBJ2-7; D ambiguous. The CDR3 runs to 15 residues. The germline V gene encodes CDR1 SGHKS and CDR2 YYEKEE (reference sequence). Trimming took 4 bases from V and 3 from J, leaving 17 bases between them. The CDR3, as DNA: TGTGCCAGCAGCCCAGGACCCGACTCCGTCTACGAGCAGTACTTC. Encoded protein: CASSPGPDSVYEQYF.

Many counts were recorded for this clonotype. The chain joins TRBV7-8 to TRBJ1-5; 10 nucleotides agree with TRBD1. The germline V gene encodes CDR1 SGHVS and CDR2 FQNEAQ. V shed 2 bases and J 1 base; nucleotides not matched to a gene: 5. The CDR3 is 17 amino acids. The CDR3 region has the DNA TGTGCCAGCAGCTTATCCGGGACAGGGGCGAGCAATCAGCCCCAGCATTTT. The encoded protein is CASSLSGTGASNQPQHF. Based on the CDR3 plus reference TRBV7-8 and TRBJ1-5, the full variable domain is GAGVSQSPRYKVAKRGQDVALRCDPISGHVSLFWYQQALGQGPEFLTYFQNEAQLDKSGLPSDRFFAERPEGSVSTLKIQRTQQEDSAVYLCASSLSGTGASNQPQHFGDGTRLSIL.

As concerns this clonotype: Germline and junction disagree at one end, which may indicate a read error. The rearrangement uses TRBV6-6 and TRBJ1-6; D is perhaps TRBD1 (5 bases). This CDR3 spans 17 amino acids. CDR1 and CDR2 (germline): MNHNY, SVGAGI (reference sequence). This CDR3 is CASSYDGTVSYNLPLHF. CDR3 DNA sequence: TGTGCCAGCAGTTACGACGGGACGGTCTCCTATAATTTACCCCTCCACTTT.

V gene TRBV30 combines with J gene TRBJ2-7, with no clear D. The CDR3 has 12 amino acids. Germline lookup yields CDR1 GTSNPN and CDR2 SVGIG (reference sequence). V lost 7 bases and J 6 bases, leaving 16 bases between the germline ends. The CDR3: CASKGSISEQYF. CDR3 in DNA: TGTGCCTCAAAGGGATCTATTAGCGAGCAGTACTTC.

This clonotype was seen a handful of times. This chain links TRBV11-2 with TRBJ2-2; the D gene is possibly TRBD2 (5 bases). CDR1 SGHAT and CDR2 FQNNGV come from the germline V gene. The CDR3 is made up of 14 amino acids. Trimming cost V 3 bases and J 1 base, with 6 bases left between them. The CDR3: CASSFRGNTGELFF. The CDR3 coding sequence is TGTGCCAGCAGCTTTCGGGGGAACACCGGGGAGCTGTTTTTT.

In this sample, this clonotype turned up many times. The chain combines TRBV6-1 with TRBJ1-2; D unclear. CDR3 length equals 13 residues. Germline CDR1 MNHNS, CDR2 SASEGT. Trimming stripped 6 bases from V and 8 bases from J, with 16 bases between. The CDR3 nucleotides are TGTGCCAGCAGCCCAACTGGTCACGAAGGCTACACCTTC. Encoded protein: CASSPTGHEGYTF.

This sequence joins TRBV20-1 and TRBJ1-4, with D tentatively TRBD1 (5 bases). Trimming stripped 6 bases from V and 5 bases from J, with 13 bases between. Germline CDR1 and CDR2: DFQATT and SNEGSKA (reference sequence). The CDR3 length is 13 residues. The CDR3 reads CSALGVPNEKLFF. The CDR3 nucleotides read TGCAGTGCCCTGGGGGTACCCAATGAAAAACTGTTTTTT.

This clonotype was seen at least ten times. The genes are TRBV27 and TRBJ2-1; D is tentatively TRBD1 or TRBD2 (5 bases each). Germline V gene sequence: CDR1 MNHEY, CDR2 SMNVEV (reference sequence). The CDR3 extends over 14 amino acids. The V gene lost 9 bases and the J gene lost 2 bases, with 14 bases spanning the gap. The CDR3 coding sequence is TGTGCCAGTGGGGGTGACGGGACCTACAATGAGCAGTTCTTC. Encoded protein: CASGGDGTYNEQFF.

This clonotype was counted only a few times. This clone may be a read error of a much larger clone one base away. This chain uses TRBV30 with TRBJ2-6; D tentatively fits TRBD1 or TRBD2 (5 bases each). Germline V lookup: CDR1 GTSNPN, CDR2 SVGIG (reference sequence). V lost 4 bases to trimming and J lost 0 bases, with 10 bases between them. The CDR3 extends over 15 amino acids. CDR3 protein: CAWTRDGSGANVLTF. CDR3 sequence (DNA): TGTGCCTGGACTAGGGACGGCTCTGGGGCCAACGTCCTGACTTTC.